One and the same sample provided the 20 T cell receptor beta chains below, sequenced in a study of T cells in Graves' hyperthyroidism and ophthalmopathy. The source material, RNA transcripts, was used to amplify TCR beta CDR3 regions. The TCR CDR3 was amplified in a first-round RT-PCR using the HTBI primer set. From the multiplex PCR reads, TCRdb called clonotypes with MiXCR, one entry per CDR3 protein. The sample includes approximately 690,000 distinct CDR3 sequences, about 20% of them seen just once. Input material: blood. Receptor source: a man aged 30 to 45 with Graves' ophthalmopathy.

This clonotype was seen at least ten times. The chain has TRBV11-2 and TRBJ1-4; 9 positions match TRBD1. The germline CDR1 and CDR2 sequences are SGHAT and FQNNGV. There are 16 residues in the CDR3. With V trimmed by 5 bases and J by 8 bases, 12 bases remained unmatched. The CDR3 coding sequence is TGTGCCAGCAGCCCACAGGGGGCGGGGCCTTCCGAAAAACTGTTTTTT. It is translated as CASSPQGAGPSEKLFF.

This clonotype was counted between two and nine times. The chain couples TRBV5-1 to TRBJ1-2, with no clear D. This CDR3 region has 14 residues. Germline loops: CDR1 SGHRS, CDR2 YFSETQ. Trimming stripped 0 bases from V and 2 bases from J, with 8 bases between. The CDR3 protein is CASSLDPENYGYTF. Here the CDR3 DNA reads TGCGCCAGCAGCTTGGATCCAGAGAACTATGGCTACACCTTC.

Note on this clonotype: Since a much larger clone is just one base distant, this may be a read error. CDR3 protein: CASSLASGTNENLFF. CDR3 DNA sequence: TGCGCCAGCAGCTTGGCCTCAGGGACAAATGAAAACCTGTTTTTT. J is TRBJ1-4 and V is TRBV5-1; tentative D call: TRBD1 (6 bases). The CDR3 has 15 amino acids. Germline V gives CDR1 SGHRS, CDR2 YFSETQ.

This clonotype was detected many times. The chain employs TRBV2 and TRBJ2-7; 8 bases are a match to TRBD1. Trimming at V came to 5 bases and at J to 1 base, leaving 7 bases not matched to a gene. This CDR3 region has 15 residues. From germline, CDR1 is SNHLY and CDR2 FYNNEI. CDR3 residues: CASSRQGLLSYEQYF. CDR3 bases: TGTGCCAGCAGTCGACAGGGGTTACTTTCCTACGAGCAGTACTTC.

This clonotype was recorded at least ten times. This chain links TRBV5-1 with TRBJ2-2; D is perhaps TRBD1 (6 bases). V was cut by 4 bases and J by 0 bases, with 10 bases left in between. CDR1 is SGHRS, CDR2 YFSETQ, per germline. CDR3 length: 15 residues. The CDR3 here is CASSLGTTNTGELFF. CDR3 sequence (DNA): TGCGCCAGCAGCCTGGGGACAACGAACACCGGGGAGCTGTTTTTT.

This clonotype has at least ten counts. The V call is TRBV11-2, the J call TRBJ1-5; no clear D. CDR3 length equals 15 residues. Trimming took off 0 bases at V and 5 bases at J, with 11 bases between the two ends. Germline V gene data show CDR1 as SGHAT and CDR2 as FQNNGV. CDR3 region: CASSLDSLRDQPQHF. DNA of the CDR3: TGTGCCAGCAGCTTAGACAGTTTAAGGGATCAGCCCCAGCATTTT.

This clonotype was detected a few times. CDR3 region: CAWSVPGASLYF. The CDR3 DNA reads TGTGCCTGGAGTGTACCAGGCGCCTCACTGTACTTC. This chain joins TRBV30 and TRBJ2-5; D is unresolved. Germline V gene lookup returns CDR1 GTSNPN and CDR2 SVGIG (reference sequence). Trimming took off 0 bases at V and 13 bases at J, with 15 bases between the two ends. The CDR3 runs 12 residues.

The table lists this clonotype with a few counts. DNA of the CDR3: TGTGCCAGCAGCCTAAACCCCGGGAACGAGCAGTACTTC. Translated: CASSLNPGNEQYF. This chain uses TRBV14 with TRBJ2-7; the D gene is possibly TRBD2 (5 bases). Trimming removed 4 bases at V and 5 bases at J, with 12 bases between. CDR1 is SGHDN, CDR2 FVKESK, per germline. The CDR3 sequence is 13 residues long.

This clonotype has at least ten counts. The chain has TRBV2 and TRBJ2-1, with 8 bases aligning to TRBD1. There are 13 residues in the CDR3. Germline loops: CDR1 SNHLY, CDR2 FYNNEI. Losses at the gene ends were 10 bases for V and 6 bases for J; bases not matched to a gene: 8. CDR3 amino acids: CATSGQGLNEQFF. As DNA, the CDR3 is TGTGCCACCTCTGGACAGGGCCTCAATGAGCAGTTCTTC.

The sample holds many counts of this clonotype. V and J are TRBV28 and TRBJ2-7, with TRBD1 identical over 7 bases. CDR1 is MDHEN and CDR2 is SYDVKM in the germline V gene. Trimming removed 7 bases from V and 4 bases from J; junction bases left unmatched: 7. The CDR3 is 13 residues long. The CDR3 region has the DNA TGTGCCAGCACGACAGGGAGTCTGTACGAGCAGTACTTC. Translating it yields CASTTGSLYEQYF.

The CDR3 region has the DNA TGTGCCACTAGACAGGGGAGCACTGAAGCTTTCTTT. It yields the protein CATRQGSTEAFF. This rearrangement joins TRBV19 to TRBJ1-1, with 8 nucleotides matching TRBD1. The CDR3 contains 12 residues. V was clipped by 10 bases and J by 4 bases; unmatched bases: 5. The germline V gene encodes CDR1 LNHDA and CDR2 SQIVND (reference sequence).

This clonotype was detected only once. The CDR3: CASSTPSGLNQPQHF. The CDR3 coding sequence is TGTGCCAGCAGTACCCCCTCGGGACTCAATCAGCCCCAGCATTTT. The chain uses TRBV6-1 and TRBJ1-5; possibly TRBD1 for D (5 bases). The ends were cut back, 5 bases at V and 3 bases at J, with 14 bases in the middle. The CDR3 is made up of 15 amino acids. CDR1 and CDR2 from the germline V gene are MNHNS and SASEGT.

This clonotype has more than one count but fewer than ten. In DNA, the CDR3 is TGTGCCAGCAGTGGAGACTACCGGGCCCAAGAGACCCAGTACTTC. Residues: CASSGDYRAQETQYF. The V call is TRBV2, the J call TRBJ2-5; D possibly corresponds to TRBD2 (5 bases). In germline, CDR1 is SNHLY, CDR2 FYNNEI. The V end was cut by 4 bases, the J end by 1 base, with 13 bases between. The CDR3 is 15 amino acids.

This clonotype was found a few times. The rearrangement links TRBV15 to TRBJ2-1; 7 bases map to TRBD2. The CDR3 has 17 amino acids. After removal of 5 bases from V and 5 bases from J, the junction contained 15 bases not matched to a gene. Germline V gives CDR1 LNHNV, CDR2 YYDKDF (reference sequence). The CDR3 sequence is CATSPHSGLAAHNEQFF. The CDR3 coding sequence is TGTGCCACCAGCCCCCACAGCGGGCTAGCGGCCCACAATGAGCAGTTCTTC.

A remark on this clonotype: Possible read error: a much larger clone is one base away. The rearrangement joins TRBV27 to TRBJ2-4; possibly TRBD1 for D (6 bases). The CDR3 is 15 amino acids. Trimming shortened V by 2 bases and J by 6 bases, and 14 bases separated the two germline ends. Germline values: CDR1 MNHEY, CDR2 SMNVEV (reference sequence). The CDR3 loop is CASSLPARGRNIQYF. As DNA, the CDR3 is TGTGCCAGCAGTTTACCGGCCAGGGGAAGAAACATTCAGTACTTC.

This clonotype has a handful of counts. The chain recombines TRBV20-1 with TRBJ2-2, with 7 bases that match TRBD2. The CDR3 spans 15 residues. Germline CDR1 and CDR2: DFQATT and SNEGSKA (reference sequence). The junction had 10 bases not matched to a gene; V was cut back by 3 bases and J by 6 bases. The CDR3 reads CSASIRRERPGELFF. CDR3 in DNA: TGCAGTGCTAGTATAAGGCGGGAGCGGCCCGGGGAGCTGTTTTTT.

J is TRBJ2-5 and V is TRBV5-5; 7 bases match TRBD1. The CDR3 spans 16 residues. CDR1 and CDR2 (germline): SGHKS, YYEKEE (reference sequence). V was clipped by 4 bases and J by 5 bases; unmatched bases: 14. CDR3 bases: TGTGCCAGCAGCAGAGGGGGCGGCCACGCTATTGAGACCCAGTACTTC. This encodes CASSRGGGHAIETQYF.

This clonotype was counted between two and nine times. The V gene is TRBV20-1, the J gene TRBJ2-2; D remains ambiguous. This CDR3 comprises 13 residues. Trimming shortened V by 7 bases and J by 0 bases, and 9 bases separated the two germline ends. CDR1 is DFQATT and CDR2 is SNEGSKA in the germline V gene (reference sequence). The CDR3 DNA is TGCAGTGGCAGACGCCCGAACACCGGGGAGCTGTTTTTT. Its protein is CSGRRPNTGELFF.

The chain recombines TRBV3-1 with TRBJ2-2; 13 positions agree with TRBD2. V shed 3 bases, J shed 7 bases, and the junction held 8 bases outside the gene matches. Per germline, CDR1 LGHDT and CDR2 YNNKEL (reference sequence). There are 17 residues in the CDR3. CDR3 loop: CASSQLTSGRAIGELFF. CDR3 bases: TGTGCCAGCAGCCAGCTAACTAGCGGGAGGGCCATCGGGGAGCTGTTTTTT.

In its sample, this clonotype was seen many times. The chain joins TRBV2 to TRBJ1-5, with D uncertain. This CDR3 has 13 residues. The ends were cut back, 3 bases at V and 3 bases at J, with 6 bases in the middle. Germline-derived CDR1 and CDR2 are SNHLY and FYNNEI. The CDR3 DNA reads TGTGCCAGCAGTGATGCCTTCAATCAGCCCCAGCATTTT. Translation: CASSDAFNQPQHF.